Presented here are 24 T cell receptor beta chains from one specimen sequenced in a study of T-cell reconstitution after alpha-beta-depleted transplantation in children. Library preparation (for TCRbeta) was performed with unique molecular identifiers. MiXCR, applied by TCRdb to the PCR reads, yields one record per CDR3 protein. The sample shows over 550,000 distinct CDR3 sequences, roughly a tenth of them seen only once. The sample in question was PBMCs from the stem cell graft donor, obtained from the stem cell graft. These receptors were obtained from a human donor who donated a stem cell graft to a child with acute myeloid leukemia.

Written as DNA, the CDR3 is TGTGCCAGCAGCAAAGGGTCACCCGGGACAGGAAGGGGACCCCAGCATTTT. As protein: CASSKGSPGTGRGPQHF. This chain links TRBV21-1 with TRBJ1-5; TRBD1 was called by the table and not checked on the DNA. TRBV21-1 is tagged as a pseudogene. This CDR3 has 17 amino acids.

This clonotype was seen ten or more times. This chain links TRBV18 with TRBJ2-1; TRBD2 matches at 8 bases. Germline V CDR1 and CDR2: KGHSH, LQKENI. V was pared by 8 bases and J by 6 bases, with 9 bases of the junction left unmatched. This CDR3 contains 14 residues. CDR3 in DNA: TGTGCCAGCACTAGCGGAGGGCTCACCAATGAGCAGTTCTTC. It codes for CASTSGGLTNEQFF.

This clonotype was recorded many times. The chain has TRBV29-1 and TRBJ1-2, with D uncertain. The CDR3 extends over 12 amino acids. Germline V gives CDR1 SQVTM, CDR2 ANQGSEA. Trimming removed 5 bases at V and 8 bases at J, with 15 bases between. The CDR3 nucleotides read TGCAGCGTTTGGGAGGCTGCCGCGGGCTACACCTTC. It specifies CSVWEAAAGYTF.

This clonotype has more than one count but fewer than ten. The rearrangement uses TRBV20-1 and TRBJ2-3; 14 positions agree with TRBD2. The germline V gene encodes CDR1 DFQATT and CDR2 SNEGSKA (reference sequence). V lost 1 base, J lost 4 bases, and 7 bases stayed unmatched. CDR3 size: 17 residues. The CDR3 DNA reads as TGCAGTGCTAGAGGGGGGACTAGCGGGAGAATAGCAGATACGCAGTATTTT. Encoded protein: CSARGGTSGRIADTQYF.

The sample holds a few counts of this clonotype. V and J are TRBV2 and TRBJ2-2; perhaps TRBD2 as D (6 bases). V shed 6 bases and J shed 8 bases, with 19 bases lying between them. The germline CDR1 and CDR2 sequences are SNHLY and FYNNEI. The length of the CDR3 is 15 residues. The CDR3 nucleotides read TGTGCCAGCAGCGCAGACATGACCGGGGGTGGGGAGCTGTTTTTT. This sequence encodes CASSADMTGGGELFF.

This clonotype was seen only a few times. V and J are TRBV4-2 and TRBJ2-7; TRBD2 aligns across 8 bases. The CDR3 totals 16 residues. Unmatched junction bases numbered 5, after V lost 0 bases and J lost 1 base. Germline-derived CDR1 and CDR2 are LGHNA and YNFKEQ. CDR3 coding DNA: TGTGCCAGCAGCCAAGATACGGCTAGCGGGTCCTACGAGCAGTACTTC. Protein sequence: CASSQDTASGSYEQYF.

This clonotype was picked up a small number of times. The chain has TRBV10-3 and TRBJ2-7; tentatively, D is TRBD1 (5 bases). Germline V lookup: CDR1 ENHRY, CDR2 SYGVKD. The CDR3 is 15 amino acids. The V end lost 0 bases, the J end lost 2 bases, and 11 bases lay between the germline ends. CDR3 in amino acids: CAISESAQGTYEQYF. The CDR3 DNA follows: TGTGCCATCAGTGAGTCGGCGCAGGGCACCTACGAGCAGTACTTC.

This clonotype was counted a few times. The chain uses TRBV4-3 and TRBJ2-5; the match to TRBD2 covers 10 bases. V shed 0 bases, J shed 5 bases, and the junction held 15 bases outside the gene matches. There are 19 residues in the CDR3. The germline gives CDR1 LGHNA, CDR2 YSLEER. The CDR3 DNA follows: TGCGCCAGCAGCCAAGAAAGAACTAGCGGGAATCTTTGGGCGGAGACCCAGTACTTC. Amino acid sequence: CASSQERTSGNLWAETQYF.

This rearrangement joins TRBV6-1 to TRBJ2-5; unclear D gene. CDR3 length: 14 residues. The V gene lost 5 bases and the J gene lost 2 bases, with 12 bases spanning the gap. Germline V gene lookup returns CDR1 MNHNS and CDR2 SASEGT. In DNA, the CDR3 is TGTGCCAGCAGTACCTTGGGGAAACAAGAGACCCAGTACTTC. It codes for CASSTLGKQETQYF.

This clonotype has only a few counts. This rearrangement joins TRBV7-6 to TRBJ2-5; 8 positions agree with TRBD1. Germline V gives CDR1 SGHVS, CDR2 FNYEAQ. J lost 5 bases, V lost 5 bases, and 16 bases had no gene match. The CDR3 runs 17 residues. As DNA, the CDR3 is TGTGCCAGCAGCCCCACCGGGACAGGAGCTGGGCGCGAGACCCAGTACTTC. This gives the protein CASSPTGTGAGRETQYF.

This clonotype showed up many times. The chain recombines TRBV9 with TRBJ2-2; TRBD2 agrees at 7 bases. Trimming cost V 3 bases and J 6 bases; bases outside gene matches: 11. In germline, CDR1 is SGDLS, CDR2 YYNGEE. This CDR3 has 16 amino acids. CDR3 DNA sequence: TGTGCCAGCAGCGCCCTGACTAGCCGTGGGTCCGGGGAGCTGTTTTTT. As protein: CASSALTSRGSGELFF.

The CDR3 DNA sequence: TGCAGCGTTGAAGGGAGTAGGGAGACGAACACCGGGGAGCTGTTTTTT. Residues: CSVEGSRETNTGELFF. The rearrangement joins TRBV29-1 to TRBJ2-2; tentative D call: TRBD2 (5 bases). The CDR3 length is 16 residues. V lost 1 base, J lost 0 bases, and 12 bases lay in between. From germline, CDR1 is SQVTM and CDR2 ANQGSEA.

This clonotype was seen at least ten times. The J gene is TRBJ2-7, the V gene TRBV12-3 or TRBV12-4, with 9 bases lining up with TRBD1. The CDR3 totals 18 residues. V trimming: 4 bases; J trimming: 4 bases; junction bases outside the gene matches: 17. In DNA form, the CDR3 reads TGTGCCAGCAGTTCCCGATCCCCTTCCGGACAGGGGTCTTACGAGCAGTACTTC. The encoded protein is CASSSRSPSGQGSYEQYF.

In this sample, this clonotype turned up a few times. The V call is TRBV25-1, the J call TRBJ2-2; D may be TRBD1 (5 bases). V was clipped by 4 bases and J by 4 bases, with 16 bases between them. The CDR3 sequence is 16 residues long. Germline CDR1 reads MGHDK; CDR2 reads SYGVNS. In nucleotides, the CDR3 is TGTGCCAGCAGTGCTAAGGAAGGGGCCCTCACCGGGGAGCTGTTTTTT. Translated: CASSAKEGALTGELFF.

The chain joins TRBV9 to TRBJ2-7; TRBD2 matches 8 bases. Germline values: CDR1 SGDLS, CDR2 YYNGEE. This CDR3 spans 15 amino acids. Trimming at V came to 3 bases and at J to 3 bases, leaving 8 bases not matched to a gene. CDR3 loop: CASSASGSPFYEQYF. As DNA, the CDR3 is TGTGCCAGCAGCGCCAGCGGGAGCCCTTTCTACGAGCAGTACTTC.

This clonotype turned up a few times. The gene calls are TRBV5-1 and TRBJ2-7, with D possibly TRBD2 on 6 matching bases. CDR3 length equals 14 residues. CDR1 and CDR2 from the germline V gene are SGHRS and YFSETQ. Trimming took off 5 bases at V and 0 bases at J, with 12 bases between the two ends. The CDR3 region has the DNA TGCGCCAGCAGGGTCGGGGGAGGCTCCTACGAGCAGTACTTC. Encoded protein: CASRVGGGSYEQYF. Together with reference TRBV5-1 and TRBJ2-7, the CDR3 gives the full variable domain: KAGVTQTPRYLIKTRGQQVTLSCSPISGHRSVSWYQQTPGQGLQFLFEYFSETQRNKGNFPGRFSGRQFSNSRSEMNVSTLELGDSALYLCASRVGGGSYEQYFGPGTRLTVT.

This clonotype has ten or more counts. This chain uses TRBV20-1 with TRBJ1-2; D may be TRBD1 (5 bases). V lost 5 bases and J 13 bases, leaving 17 bases between the germline ends. CDR1 DFQATT and CDR2 SNEGSKA come from the germline V gene (reference sequence). CDR3 length: 11 amino acids. CDR3 DNA sequence: TGCAGTGCTGAGGACAATAACAACTTCACCTTC. Protein: CSAEDNNNFTF.

There are a few counts of this clonotype. The genes are TRBV28 and TRBJ2-1; possible D gene TRBD2, 5 bases. The germline V and J ends were trimmed by 4 bases and 7 bases, with 23 bases remaining between them. Germline CDR1 and CDR2: MDHEN and SYDVKM. The CDR3 has 17 residues. CDR3 in DNA: TGTGCCAGCAGTTCCATCGGGGTGGGCAGAACGACTAATGAGCAGTTCTTC. Its protein product is CASSSIGVGRTTNEQFF.

This clonotype was detected ten times or more. This rearrangement joins TRBV29-1 to TRBJ1-1; D possibly corresponds to TRBD1 (5 bases). CDR1 is SQVTM, CDR2 ANQGSEA, per germline. The V and J ends lost 6 bases and 8 bases respectively, with 16 bases between them. CDR3 length: 12 amino acids. Here the CDR3 reads CSVLDGHSEAFF. The CDR3 DNA is TGCAGCGTATTGGACGGACACTCAGAAGCTTTCTTT.

This clonotype was recorded at least ten times. The chain recombines TRBV7-2 with TRBJ2-3, with unresolved D. This CDR3 is built from 17 residues. V was cut by 0 bases and J by 0 bases, with 13 bases left in between. Germline V lookup: CDR1 SGHTA, CDR2 FQGNSA. CDR3 region: CASSLAFAGPSTDTQYF. The CDR3 nucleotides read TGTGCCAGCAGCTTAGCCTTTGCCGGTCCTAGCACAGATACGCAGTATTTT.

The V call is TRBV2, the J call TRBJ2-1; 7 bases fit TRBD1. V lost 0 bases to trimming and J lost 8 bases; unmatched junction nucleotides: 7. The CDR3 totals 15 residues. Germline V lookup: CDR1 SNHLY, CDR2 FYNNEI. The CDR3 sequence: CASSEAPTGRDEQFF. CDR3 coding DNA: TGTGCCAGCAGTGAAGCGCCGACAGGGCGAGATGAGCAGTTCTTC.

This clonotype was seen repeatedly, ten times or more. V usage is TRBV24-1 and J usage is TRBJ2-3, with 7 bases that match TRBD2. This CDR3 is 14 amino acids long. Trimming cost V 10 bases and J 3 bases; bases outside gene matches: 9. Per the germline V gene, CDR1 is KGHDR and CDR2 is SFDVKD. For the CDR3, the DNA is TGTGCCACGGGTCATCGGCGGGAGACAGATACGCAGTATTTT. Its translation is CATGHRRETDTQYF.

The sample holds a few counts of this clonotype. The genes are TRBV20-1 and TRBJ2-4; D perhaps matches TRBD1 (5 bases). Looked up from germline, CDR1 is DFQATT and CDR2 is SNEGSKA (reference sequence). V shed 6 bases and J shed 0 bases, with 24 bases lying between them. The CDR3 is 18 amino acids. CDR3: CSAKSPERTSLAKNIQYF. The CDR3 DNA reads as TGCAGTGCCAAGTCTCCCGAACGGACATCTCTAGCCAAAAACATTCAGTACTTC.

This clonotype was counted ten times or more. The CDR3 bases are TGCAGTGCTCTGCGCCTCTCTGGGGCCAACGTCCTGACTTTC. This sequence encodes CSALRLSGANVLTF. The chain links TRBV20-1 to TRBJ2-6; D gene uncertain. Trimming cost V 5 bases and J 0 bases, with 8 bases left between them. Germline V gives CDR1 DFQATT, CDR2 SNEGSKA (reference sequence). The CDR3 runs 14 residues.